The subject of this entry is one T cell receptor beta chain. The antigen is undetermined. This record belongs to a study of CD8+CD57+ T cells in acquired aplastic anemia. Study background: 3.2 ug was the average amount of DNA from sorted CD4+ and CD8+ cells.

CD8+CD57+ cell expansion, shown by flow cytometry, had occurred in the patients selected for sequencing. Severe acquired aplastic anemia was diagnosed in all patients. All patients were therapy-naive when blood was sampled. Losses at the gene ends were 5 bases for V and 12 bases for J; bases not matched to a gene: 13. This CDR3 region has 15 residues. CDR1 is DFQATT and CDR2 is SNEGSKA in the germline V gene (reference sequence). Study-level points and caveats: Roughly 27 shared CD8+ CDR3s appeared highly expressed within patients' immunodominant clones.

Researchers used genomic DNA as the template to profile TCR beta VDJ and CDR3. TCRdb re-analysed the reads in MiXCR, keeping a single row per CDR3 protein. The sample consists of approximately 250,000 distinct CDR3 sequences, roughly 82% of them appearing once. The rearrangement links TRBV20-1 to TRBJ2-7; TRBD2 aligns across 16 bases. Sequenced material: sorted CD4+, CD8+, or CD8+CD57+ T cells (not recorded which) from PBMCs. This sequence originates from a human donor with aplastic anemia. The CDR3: CSAPKQGLAGGPAYF. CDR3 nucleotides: TGCAGTGCTCCCAAGCAGGGACTAGCGGGGGGGCCGGCGTACTTC.